Listed below are T cell receptor beta chains from one sample, sequenced in a study of T cell responses to AZD1222 COVID-19 vaccine. Repertoires were generated with immunoSEQ multiplex PCR, while TCRdb's copy carries only in-frame clones and drops some. The repertoire holds roughly 150,000 clones, with about 88% as singletons. The source was peripheral blood, collected 28 days after the second AZD1222 dose. Receptors originate from an adult who received the AZD1222 COVID-19 vaccine. CDR3s include the opening cysteine and the closing phenylalanine or tryptophan.

J gene: TRBJ1-1
V gene: TRBV28
CDR3 protein: CASSPPSRTGEAFF

J gene: TRBJ2-1
V gene: TRBV27
CDR3 protein: CASILSGSSYNEQFF

J gene: TRBJ1-1
V gene: TRBV3-1/TRBV3-2
CDR3 protein: CASSRAVGDTEAFF

J gene: TRBJ2-7
V gene: TRBV28
CDR3 protein: CASGGVREQYF

J gene: TRBJ2-3
V gene: TRBV28
CDR3 protein: CASSQGFPDTQYF

J gene: TRBJ2-3
V gene: TRBV28
CDR3 protein: CASSRGGGTDTQYF

J gene: TRBJ2-7
V gene: TRBV18
CDR3 protein: CASSPPDRPWEQYF

J gene: TRBJ1-1
V gene: TRBV19
CDR3 protein: CASSIIGSNTEAFF

J gene: TRBJ1-6
V gene: TRBV10-3
CDR3 protein: CAIGTGNSPLHF

J gene: TRBJ1-1
V gene: TRBV15
CDR3 protein: CATSRDRGNTEAFF

J gene: TRBJ2-2
V gene: TRBV19
CDR3 protein: CASSIASSLPGELFF

J gene: TRBJ2-3
V gene: TRBV28
CDR3 protein: CASTPMAGHTDTQYF

J gene: TRBJ1-1
V gene: TRBV15
CDR3 protein: CATSRDARATTEAFF

J gene: TRBJ2-7
V gene: TRBV28
CDR3 protein: CASNNQGLWEQYF

J gene: TRBJ2-5
V gene: TRBV5-4
CDR3 protein: CASSRNSGIQETQYF

J gene: TRBJ1-1
V gene: TRBV20-1
CDR3 protein: CSASGLTNTEAFF

J gene: TRBJ1-5
V gene: TRBV4-1
CDR3 protein: CASSQDEGRPQHF

J gene: TRBJ1-5
V gene: TRBV5-8
CDR3 protein: CASSPIREQPQHF

J gene: TRBJ2-7
V gene: TRBV29-1
CDR3 protein: CSVLFLQKRGYEQYF

J gene: TRBJ1-6
V gene: TRBV7-2
CDR3 protein: CASSLNQGGGSPLHF

J gene: TRBJ2-5
V gene: TRBV3-1/TRBV3-2
CDR3 protein: CASSQTARGETQYF

J gene: TRBJ2-1
V gene: TRBV19
CDR3 protein: CASSLTSGSYTEQFF

J gene: TRBJ2-7
V gene: TRBV10-2
CDR3 protein: CASSELSSGAYEQYF

J gene: TRBJ1-3
V gene: TRBV19
CDR3 protein: CASNRQGASGNTIYF

J gene: TRBJ2-7
V gene: TRBV7-3
CDR3 protein: CASSVTGQGNYEQYF

J gene: TRBJ2-7
V gene: TRBV7-9
CDR3 protein: CASSQLAGGVYEQYF

J gene: TRBJ2-1
V gene: TRBV7-3
CDR3 protein: CASSISGDSYNEQFF

J gene: TRBJ1-2
V gene: TRBV12-3/TRBV12-4
CDR3 protein: CASSPDRERYTF

J gene: TRBJ2-1
V gene: TRBV19
CDR3 protein: CASSIPVHGYEQFF

J gene: TRBJ1-2
V gene: TRBV19
CDR3 protein: CASAYRVNYGYTF

J gene: TRBJ1-1
V gene: TRBV7-9
CDR3 protein: CASSFGYEYTEAFF

J gene: TRBJ1-3
V gene: TRBV9
CDR3 protein: CASSPRDRSSGNTIYF

J gene: TRBJ1-6
V gene: TRBV4-3
CDR3 protein: CASSQEKGLVNSPLHF

J gene: TRBJ2-5
V gene: TRBV11-2
CDR3 protein: CASSLDGVETQYF

J gene: TRBJ2-1
V gene: TRBV6-4
CDR3 protein: CASSESDGSPYNEQFF

J gene: TRBJ1-3
V gene: TRBV28
CDR3 protein: CASSLLPQGDWGNTIYF

J gene: TRBJ1-2
V gene: TRBV6-5
CDR3 protein: CASGSLAHGYTF

J gene: TRBJ2-3
V gene: TRBV6-5
CDR3 protein: CASSYKTYLDTQYF

J gene: TRBJ2-5
V gene: TRBV10-3
CDR3 protein: CASRDREETQYF

J gene: TRBJ1-4
V gene: TRBV19
CDR3 protein: CASSMQGMSEKLFF